The clone carrying this T cell receptor beta chain came up a few times. Time point specified: persistent/refractory GD, antithyroid drugs over 5 years with positive TRAb. RNA isolated from PBMCs was used to make the TCR library. This specimen belongs to a study of regulatory T cells in long-lasting Graves disease. Per germline, CDR1 SGHDN and CDR2 FVKESK. V gave up 4 bases and J gave up 8 bases, with 15 bases separating them. The CDR3 sequence is 15 residues long. The authors built TCR beta libraries using iRepertoire HTBI primers and Arm-PCR of CDR3 regions. TCRdb passed the multiplex PCR reads through MiXCR, listing each CDR3 protein once. Of 310,000 or so distinct CDR3 sequences listed, about 19% are singletons.

The sequencing used peripheral blood mononuclear cells (PBMCs), collected when the disease was refractory, from a patient treated with antithyroid drugs. The sequence was obtained from a female donor with Graves disease. The rearrangement joins TRBV14 to TRBJ1-6; tentative D call: TRBD1 (6 bases). The CDR3 protein is CASSLTDSSYSPLHF. CDR3 DNA sequence: TGTGCCAGCAGCCTCACGGACAGCTCTTATTCACCCCTCCACTTT.